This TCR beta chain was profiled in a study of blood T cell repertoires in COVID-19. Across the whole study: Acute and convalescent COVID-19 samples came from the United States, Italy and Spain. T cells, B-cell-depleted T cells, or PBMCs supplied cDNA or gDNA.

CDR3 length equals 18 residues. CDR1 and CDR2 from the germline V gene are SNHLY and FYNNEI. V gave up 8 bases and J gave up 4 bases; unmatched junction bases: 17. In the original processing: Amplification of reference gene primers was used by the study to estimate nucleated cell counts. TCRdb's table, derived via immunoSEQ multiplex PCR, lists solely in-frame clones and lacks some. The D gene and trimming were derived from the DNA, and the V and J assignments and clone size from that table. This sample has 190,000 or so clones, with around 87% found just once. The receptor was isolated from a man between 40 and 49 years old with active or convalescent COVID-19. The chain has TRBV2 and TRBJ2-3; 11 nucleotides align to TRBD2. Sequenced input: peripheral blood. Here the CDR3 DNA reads TGTGCCAGCGTTGGGACTAGCGGCCCCCGATTGGGGGCAGATACGCAGTATTTT. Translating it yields CASVGTSGPRLGADTQYF.